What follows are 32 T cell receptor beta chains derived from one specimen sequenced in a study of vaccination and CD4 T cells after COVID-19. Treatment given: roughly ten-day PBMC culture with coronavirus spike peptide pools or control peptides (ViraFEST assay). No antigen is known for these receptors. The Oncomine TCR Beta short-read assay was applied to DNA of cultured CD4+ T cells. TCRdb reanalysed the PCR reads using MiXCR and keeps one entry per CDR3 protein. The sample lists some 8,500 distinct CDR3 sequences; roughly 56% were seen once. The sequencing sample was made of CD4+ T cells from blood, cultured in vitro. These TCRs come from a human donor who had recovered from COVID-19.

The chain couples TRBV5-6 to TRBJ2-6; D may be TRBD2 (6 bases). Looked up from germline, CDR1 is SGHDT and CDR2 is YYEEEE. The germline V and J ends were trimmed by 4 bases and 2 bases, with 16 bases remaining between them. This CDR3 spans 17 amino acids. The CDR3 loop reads CASSPPRGKAGANVLTF. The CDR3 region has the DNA TGTGCCAGCAGCCCCCCGCGGGGTAAAGCTGGGGCCAACGTCCTGACTTTC.

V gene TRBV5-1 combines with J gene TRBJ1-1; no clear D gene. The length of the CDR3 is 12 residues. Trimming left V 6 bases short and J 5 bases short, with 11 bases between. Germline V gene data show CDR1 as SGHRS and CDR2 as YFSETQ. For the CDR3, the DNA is TGCGCCAGCACCAAGGGTGGGACTGAAGCTTTCTTT. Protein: CASTKGGTEAFF. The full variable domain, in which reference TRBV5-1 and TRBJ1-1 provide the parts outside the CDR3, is KAGVTQTPRYLIKTRGQQVTLSCSPISGHRSVSWYQQTPGQGLQFLFEYFSETQRNKGNFPGRFSGRQFSNSRSEMNVSTLELGDSALYLCASTKGGTEAFFGQGTRLTVV.

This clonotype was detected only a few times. The CDR3 sequence: CASSNQGAAAKNIQYF. In DNA, the CDR3 is TGTGCCAGCAGTAACCAGGGGGCTGCGGCCAAAAACATTCAGTACTTC. This sequence joins TRBV6-1 and TRBJ2-4; TRBD1 matches at 8 bases. CDR3 length: 16 amino acids. V trimming: 5 bases; J trimming: 1 base; junction bases outside the gene matches: 7. CDR1 is MNHNS, CDR2 SASEGT, per germline.

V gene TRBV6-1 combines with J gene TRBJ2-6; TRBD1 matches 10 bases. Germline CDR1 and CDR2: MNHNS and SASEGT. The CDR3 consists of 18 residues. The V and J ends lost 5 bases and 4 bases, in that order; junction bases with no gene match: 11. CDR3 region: CASSPRGTGVFGANVLTF. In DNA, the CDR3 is TGTGCCAGCAGTCCCCGAGGGACAGGGGTGTTCGGGGCCAACGTCCTGACTTTC.

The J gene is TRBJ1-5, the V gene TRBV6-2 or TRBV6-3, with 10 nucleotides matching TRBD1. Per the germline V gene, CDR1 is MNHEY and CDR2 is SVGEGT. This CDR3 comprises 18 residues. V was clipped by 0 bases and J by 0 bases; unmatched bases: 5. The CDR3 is CASSYSDRGYYSNQPQHF. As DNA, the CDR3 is TGTGCCAGCAGTTACTCGGACAGGGGGTATTATAGCAATCAGCCCCAGCATTTT.

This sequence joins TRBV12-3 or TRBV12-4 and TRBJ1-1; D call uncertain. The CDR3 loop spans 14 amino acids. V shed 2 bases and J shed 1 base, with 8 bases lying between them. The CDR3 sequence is CASSLTSWNTEAFF. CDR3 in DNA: TGTGCCAGCAGTTTAACGAGTTGGAACACTGAAGCTTTCTTT.

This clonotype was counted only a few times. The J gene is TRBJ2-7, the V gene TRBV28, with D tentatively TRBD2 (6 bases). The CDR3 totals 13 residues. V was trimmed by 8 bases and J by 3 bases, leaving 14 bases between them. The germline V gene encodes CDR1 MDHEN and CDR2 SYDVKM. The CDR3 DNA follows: TGTGCCAGCGCGGGGCAGGAGTTCTACGAGCAGTACTTC. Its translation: CASAGQEFYEQYF.

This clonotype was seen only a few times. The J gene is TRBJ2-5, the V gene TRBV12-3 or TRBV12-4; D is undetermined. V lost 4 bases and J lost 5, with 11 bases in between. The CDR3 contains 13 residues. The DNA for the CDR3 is TGTGCCAGCAGTTCCAAGCCGGTTGAGACCCAGTACTTC. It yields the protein CASSSKPVETQYF.

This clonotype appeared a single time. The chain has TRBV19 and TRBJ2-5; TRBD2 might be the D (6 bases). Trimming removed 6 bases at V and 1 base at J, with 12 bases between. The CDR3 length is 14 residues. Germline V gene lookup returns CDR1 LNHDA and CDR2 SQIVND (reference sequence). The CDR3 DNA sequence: TGTGCCAGTAGCCAAAGGAGGGGCCAAGAGACCCAGTACTTC. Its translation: CASSQRRGQETQYF.

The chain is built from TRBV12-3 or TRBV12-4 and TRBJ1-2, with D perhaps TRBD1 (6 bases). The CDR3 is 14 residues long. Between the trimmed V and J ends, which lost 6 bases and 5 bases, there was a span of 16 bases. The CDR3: CASSSRRGSYGYTF. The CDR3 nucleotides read TGTGCCAGCAGCTCCCGAAGGGGGTCATATGGCTACACCTTC.

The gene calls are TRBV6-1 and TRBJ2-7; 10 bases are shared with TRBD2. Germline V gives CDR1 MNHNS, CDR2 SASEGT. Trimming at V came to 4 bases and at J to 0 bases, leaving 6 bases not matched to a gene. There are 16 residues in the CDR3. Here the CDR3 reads CASSAIAGGYSYEQYF. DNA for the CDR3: TGTGCCAGCAGTGCCATAGCGGGGGGCTACTCCTACGAGCAGTACTTC.

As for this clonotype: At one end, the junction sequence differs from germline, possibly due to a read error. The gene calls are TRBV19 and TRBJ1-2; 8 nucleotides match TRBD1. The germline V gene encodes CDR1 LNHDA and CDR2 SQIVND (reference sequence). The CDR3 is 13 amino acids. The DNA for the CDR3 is TGTGCCAGTGGGGACAGGAAACTCTATGACTACACCTTC. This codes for CASGDRKLYDYTF. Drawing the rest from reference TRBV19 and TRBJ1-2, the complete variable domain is DGGITQSPKYLFRKEGQNVTLSCEQNLNHDAMYWYRQDPGQGLRLIYYSQIVNDFQKGDIAEGYSVSREKKESFPLTVTSAQKNPTAFYLCASGDRKLYDYTFGSGTRLTVV.

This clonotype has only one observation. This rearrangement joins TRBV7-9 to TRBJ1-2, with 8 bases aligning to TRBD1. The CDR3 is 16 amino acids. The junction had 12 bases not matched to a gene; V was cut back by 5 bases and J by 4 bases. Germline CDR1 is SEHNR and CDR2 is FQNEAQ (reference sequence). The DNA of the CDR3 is TGTGCCAGCAGCGGACGACAGGGGCTCGGGAGCTATGGCTACACCTTC. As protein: CASSGRQGLGSYGYTF.

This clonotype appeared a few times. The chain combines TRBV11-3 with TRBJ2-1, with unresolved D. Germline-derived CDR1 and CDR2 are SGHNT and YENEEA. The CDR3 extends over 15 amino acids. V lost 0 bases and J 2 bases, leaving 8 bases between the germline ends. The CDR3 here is CASSLEASAYNEQFF. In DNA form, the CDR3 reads TGTGCCAGCAGCTTAGAAGCTAGTGCCTACAATGAGCAGTTCTTC.

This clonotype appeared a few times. The CDR3 reads CASSPRRGNQPQHF. The CDR3 DNA is TGTGCCAGCAGCCCCCGACGGGGGAATCAGCCCCAGCATTTT. The genes are TRBV11-2 and TRBJ1-5; tentative D call: TRBD1 (5 bases). The CDR3 extends over 14 amino acids. CDR1 and CDR2 (germline): SGHAT, FQNNGV. V shed 5 bases and J shed 4 bases, with 12 bases lying between them.

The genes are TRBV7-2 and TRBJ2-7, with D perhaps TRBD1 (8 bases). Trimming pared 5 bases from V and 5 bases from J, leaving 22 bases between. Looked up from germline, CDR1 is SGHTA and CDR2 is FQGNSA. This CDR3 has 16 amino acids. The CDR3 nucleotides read TGTGCCAGCAGCGCTACCGGGGGGACAGGACGGAACGAGCAGTACTTC. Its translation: CASSATGGTGRNEQYF.

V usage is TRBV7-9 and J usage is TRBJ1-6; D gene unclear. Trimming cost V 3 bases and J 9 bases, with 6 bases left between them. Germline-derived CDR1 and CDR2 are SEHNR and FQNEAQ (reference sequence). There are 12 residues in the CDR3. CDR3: CASSLDVSPLHF. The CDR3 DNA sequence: TGTGCCAGCAGCTTGGACGTTTCACCCCTCCACTTT.

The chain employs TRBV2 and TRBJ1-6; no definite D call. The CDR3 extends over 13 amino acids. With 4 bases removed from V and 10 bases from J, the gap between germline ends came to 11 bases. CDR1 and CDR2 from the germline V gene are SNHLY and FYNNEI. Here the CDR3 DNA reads TGTGCCAGCAGTGGATCGGACGCGTCACCCCTCCACTTT. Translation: CASSGSDASPLHF.

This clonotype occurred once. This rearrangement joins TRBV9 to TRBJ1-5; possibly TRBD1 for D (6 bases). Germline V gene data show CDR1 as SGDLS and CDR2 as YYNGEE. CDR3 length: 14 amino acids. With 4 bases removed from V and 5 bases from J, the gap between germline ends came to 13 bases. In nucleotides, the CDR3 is TGTGCCAGCAGCAATCGGGACAATTATCAGCCCCAGCATTTT. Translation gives CASSNRDNYQPQHF. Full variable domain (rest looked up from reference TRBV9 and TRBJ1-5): DSGVTQTPKHLITATGQRVTLRCSPRSGDLSVYWYQQSLDQGLQFLIQYYNGEERAKGNILERFSAQQFPDLHSELNLSSLELGDSALYFCASSNRDNYQPQHFGDGTRLSIL.

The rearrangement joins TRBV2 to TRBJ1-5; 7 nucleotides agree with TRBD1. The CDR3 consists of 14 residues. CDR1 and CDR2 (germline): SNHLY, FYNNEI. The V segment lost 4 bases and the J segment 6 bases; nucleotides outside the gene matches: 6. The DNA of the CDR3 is TGTGCCAGCAGTGGGTTTCGGGACAGTCAGCCCCAGCATTTT. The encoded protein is CASSGFRDSQPQHF.

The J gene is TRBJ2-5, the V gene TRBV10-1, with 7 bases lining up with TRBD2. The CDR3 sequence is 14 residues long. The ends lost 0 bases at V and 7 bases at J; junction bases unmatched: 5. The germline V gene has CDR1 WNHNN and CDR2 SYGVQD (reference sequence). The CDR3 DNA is TGCGCCAGCAGTGAGTCTGCTAGCGGCGGGACCCAGTACTTC. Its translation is CASSESASGGTQYF.

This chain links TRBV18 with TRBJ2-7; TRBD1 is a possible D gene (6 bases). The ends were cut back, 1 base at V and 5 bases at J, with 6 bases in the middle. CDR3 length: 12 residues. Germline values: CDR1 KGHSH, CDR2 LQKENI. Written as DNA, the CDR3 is TGTGCCAGCTCACCACAGGGGGACGAGCAGTACTTC. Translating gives CASSPQGDEQYF.

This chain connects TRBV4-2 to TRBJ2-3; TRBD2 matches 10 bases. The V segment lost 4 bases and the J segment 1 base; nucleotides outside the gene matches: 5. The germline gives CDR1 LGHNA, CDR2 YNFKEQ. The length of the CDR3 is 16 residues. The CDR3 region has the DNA TGTGCCAGCAGCCGGACCGGGACTAGCGGCACAGATACGCAGTATTTT. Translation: CASSRTGTSGTDTQYF.

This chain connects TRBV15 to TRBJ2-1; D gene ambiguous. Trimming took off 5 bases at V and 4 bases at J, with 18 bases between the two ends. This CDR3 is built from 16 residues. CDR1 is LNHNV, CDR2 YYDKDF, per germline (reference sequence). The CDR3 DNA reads TGTGCCACCAGCTTACGGTCCTCCTCGTTATACAATGAGCAGTTCTTC. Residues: CATSLRSSSLYNEQFF.

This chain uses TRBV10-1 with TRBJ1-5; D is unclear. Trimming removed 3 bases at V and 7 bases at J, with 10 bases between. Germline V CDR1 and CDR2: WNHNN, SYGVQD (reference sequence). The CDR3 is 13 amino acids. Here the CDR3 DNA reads TGCGCCAGCAGTGACCAGGTAGGACAGCCCCAGCATTTT. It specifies CASSDQVGQPQHF.

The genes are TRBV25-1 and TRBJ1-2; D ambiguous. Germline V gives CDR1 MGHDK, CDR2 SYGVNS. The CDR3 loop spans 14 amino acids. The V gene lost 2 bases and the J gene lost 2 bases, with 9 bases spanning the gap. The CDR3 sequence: CASSEPQSNYGYTF. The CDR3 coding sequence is TGTGCCAGCAGTGAACCCCAGTCAAACTATGGCTACACCTTC.

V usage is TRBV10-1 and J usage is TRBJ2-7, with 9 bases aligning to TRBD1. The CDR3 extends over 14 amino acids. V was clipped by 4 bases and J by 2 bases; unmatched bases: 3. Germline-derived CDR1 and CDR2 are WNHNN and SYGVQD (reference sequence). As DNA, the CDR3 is TGCGCCAGCAGTGGGGGGACAGGGACCTACGAGCAGTACTTC. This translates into CASSGGTGTYEQYF.

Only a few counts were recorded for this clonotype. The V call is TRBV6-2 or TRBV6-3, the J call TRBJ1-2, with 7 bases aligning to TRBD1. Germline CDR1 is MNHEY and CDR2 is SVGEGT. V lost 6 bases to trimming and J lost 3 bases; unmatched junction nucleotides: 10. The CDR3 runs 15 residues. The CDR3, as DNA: TGTGCCAGCAGCCACAGGGGAGCGTTGTACTATGGCTACACCTTC. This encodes CASSHRGALYYGYTF.

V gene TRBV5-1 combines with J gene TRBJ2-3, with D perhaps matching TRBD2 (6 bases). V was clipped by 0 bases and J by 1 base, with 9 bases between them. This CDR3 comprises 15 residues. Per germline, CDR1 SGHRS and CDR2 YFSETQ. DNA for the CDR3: TGCGCCAGCAGCTTGGACGGGGGACGCACAGATACGCAGTATTTT. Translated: CASSLDGGRTDTQYF.

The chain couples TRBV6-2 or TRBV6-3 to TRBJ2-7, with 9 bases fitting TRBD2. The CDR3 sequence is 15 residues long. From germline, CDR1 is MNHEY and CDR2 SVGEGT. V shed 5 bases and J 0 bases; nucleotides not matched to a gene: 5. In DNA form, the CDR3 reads TGTGCCAGCAGTCCCCTAGCGGGGAGCTCCTACGAGCAGTACTTC. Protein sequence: CASSPLAGSSYEQYF.

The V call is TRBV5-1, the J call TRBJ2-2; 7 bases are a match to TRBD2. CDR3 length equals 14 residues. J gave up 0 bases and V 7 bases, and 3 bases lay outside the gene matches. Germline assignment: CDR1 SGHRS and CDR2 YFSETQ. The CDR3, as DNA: TGCGCCAGCCTGACTAGCCCGAACACCGGGGAGCTGTTTTTT. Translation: CASLTSPNTGELFF.

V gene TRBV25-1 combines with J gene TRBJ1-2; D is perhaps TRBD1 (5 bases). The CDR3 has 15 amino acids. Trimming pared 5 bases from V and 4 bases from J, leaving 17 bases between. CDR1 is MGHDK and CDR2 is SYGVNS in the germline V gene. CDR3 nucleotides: TGTGCCAGCAGTCCCAGTGTCGGAGGGACCTATGGCTACACCTTC. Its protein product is CASSPSVGGTYGYTF.